This TCR beta chain was recorded in a study of Graves' ophthalmopathy and Graves' hyperthyroidism. Findings and limits, study-wide: Blood also contained most of the expanded thyroid clonotypes above 0.001 frequency.

Germline CDR1 and CDR2: ENHRY and SYGVKD. The V end lost 3 bases, the J end lost 2 bases, and 17 bases lay between the germline ends. The CDR3 contains 17 residues. Comment on this clonotype: What it binds is not known.

RNA served as the template for amplifying TCR beta CDR3 regions. First-round RT-PCR used HTBI primers; second-round multiplex PCR followed. From the multiplex PCR reads, TCRdb called clonotypes with MiXCR, one entry per CDR3 protein. The profile shows 650,000 to 900,000 distinct CDR3 sequences, roughly 41% of them singletons. The sequenced material came from peripheral blood. The chain recombines TRBV10-3 with TRBJ1-3; D unresolved. The receptor was isolated from an adult man with Graves' ophthalmopathy. The CDR3 reads CAISEAWKGLAGNTIYF. The CDR3 nucleotides read TGTGCCATCAGTGAAGCGTGGAAGGGTCTTGCTGGAAACACCATATATTTT.